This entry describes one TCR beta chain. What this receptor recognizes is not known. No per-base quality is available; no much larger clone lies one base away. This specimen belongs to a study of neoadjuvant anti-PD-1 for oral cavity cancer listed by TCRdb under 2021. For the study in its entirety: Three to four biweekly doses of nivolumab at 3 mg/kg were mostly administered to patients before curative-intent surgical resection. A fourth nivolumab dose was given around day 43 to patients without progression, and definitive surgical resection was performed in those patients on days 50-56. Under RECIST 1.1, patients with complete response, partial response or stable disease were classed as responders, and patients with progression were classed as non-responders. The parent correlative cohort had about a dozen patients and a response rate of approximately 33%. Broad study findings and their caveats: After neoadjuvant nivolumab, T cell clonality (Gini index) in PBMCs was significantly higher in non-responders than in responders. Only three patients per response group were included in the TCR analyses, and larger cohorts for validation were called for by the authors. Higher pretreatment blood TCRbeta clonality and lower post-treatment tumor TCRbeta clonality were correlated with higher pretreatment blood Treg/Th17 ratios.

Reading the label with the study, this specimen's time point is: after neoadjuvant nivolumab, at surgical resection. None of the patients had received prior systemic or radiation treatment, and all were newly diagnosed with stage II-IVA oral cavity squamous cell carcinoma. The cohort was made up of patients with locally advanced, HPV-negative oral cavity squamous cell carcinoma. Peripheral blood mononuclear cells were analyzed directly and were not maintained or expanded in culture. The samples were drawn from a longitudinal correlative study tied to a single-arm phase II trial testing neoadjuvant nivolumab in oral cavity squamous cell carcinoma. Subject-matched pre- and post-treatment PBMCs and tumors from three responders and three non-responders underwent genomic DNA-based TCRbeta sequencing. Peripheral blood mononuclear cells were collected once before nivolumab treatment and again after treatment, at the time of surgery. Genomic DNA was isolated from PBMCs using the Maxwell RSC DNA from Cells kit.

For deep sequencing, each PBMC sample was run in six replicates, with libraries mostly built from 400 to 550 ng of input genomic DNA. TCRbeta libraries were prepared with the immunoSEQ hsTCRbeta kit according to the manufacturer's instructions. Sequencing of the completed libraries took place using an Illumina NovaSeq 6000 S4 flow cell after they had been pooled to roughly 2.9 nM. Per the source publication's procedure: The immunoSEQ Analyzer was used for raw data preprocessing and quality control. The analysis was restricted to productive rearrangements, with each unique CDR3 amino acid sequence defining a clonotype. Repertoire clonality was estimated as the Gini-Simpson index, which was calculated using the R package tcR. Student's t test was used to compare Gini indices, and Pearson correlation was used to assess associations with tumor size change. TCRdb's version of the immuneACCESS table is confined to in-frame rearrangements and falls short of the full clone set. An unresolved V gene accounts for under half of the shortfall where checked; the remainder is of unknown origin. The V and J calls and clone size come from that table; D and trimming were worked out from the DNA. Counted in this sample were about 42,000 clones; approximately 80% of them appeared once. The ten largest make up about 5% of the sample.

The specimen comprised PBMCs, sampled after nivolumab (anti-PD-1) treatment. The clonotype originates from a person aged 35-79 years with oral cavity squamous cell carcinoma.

The nucleotide sequence reads TGTGCCAGCAGCAGCCTGAGAGGAACCGGGGAGCTGTTTTTT. Its protein product is CASSSLRGTGELFF. The chain is assembled from TRBV9 and TRBJ2-2, with no confidently assigned D gene. The germline V gene supplies CDR1 SGDLS and CDR2 YYNGEE. Trimming removed 4 bases from V and 5 bases from J, leaving 12 bases between the germline ends. Including the terminal cysteine and phenylalanine, the CDR3 comprises 14 residues. The sequence is cut down to CDR3 DNA, 42 bases in frame from base 1.